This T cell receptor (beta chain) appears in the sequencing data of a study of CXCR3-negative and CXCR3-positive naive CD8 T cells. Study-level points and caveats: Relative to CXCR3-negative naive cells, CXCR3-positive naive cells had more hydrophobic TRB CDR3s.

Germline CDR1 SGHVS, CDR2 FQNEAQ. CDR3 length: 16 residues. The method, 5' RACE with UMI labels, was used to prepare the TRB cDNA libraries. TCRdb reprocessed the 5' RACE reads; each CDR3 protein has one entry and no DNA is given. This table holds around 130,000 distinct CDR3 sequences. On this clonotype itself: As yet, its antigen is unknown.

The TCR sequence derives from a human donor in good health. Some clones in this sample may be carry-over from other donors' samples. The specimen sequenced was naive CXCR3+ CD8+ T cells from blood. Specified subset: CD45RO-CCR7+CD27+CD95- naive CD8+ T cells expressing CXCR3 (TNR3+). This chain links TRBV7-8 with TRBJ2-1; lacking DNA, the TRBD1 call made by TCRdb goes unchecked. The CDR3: CASSPPSGTGYNEQFF. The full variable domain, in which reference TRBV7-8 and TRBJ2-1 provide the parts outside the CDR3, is GAGVSQSPRYKVAKRGQDVALRCDPISGHVSLFWYQQALGQGPEFLTYFQNEAQLDKSGLPSDRFFAERPEGSVSTLKIQRTQQEDSAVYLCASSPPSGTGYNEQFFGPGTRLTVL.